The sequence of this T cell receptor (beta chain) was determined in a study of CD8 T cells in Susac syndrome. RNA was extracted with the RNeasy kit, and a quantity of about 0.45 to 1 ug was reverse transcribed using random hexamers. Amplification of TCR beta CDR3 across 54 Vbeta and 13 Jbeta was performed with immunoSEQ multiplex PCR. One entry per CDR3 protein results from TCRdb running MiXCR on the immunoSEQ multiplex PCR reads. There are approximately 120,000 distinct CDR3 sequences in the sample; under 95% occur only once, and approximately 0.24% lies in the top ten. The CDR3 is 13 amino acids. CDR1 is LGHNT, CDR2 FRNRAP, per germline. V lost 7 bases and J lost 4, with 11 bases in between. TCR beta was sequenced from blood CD8+ and CD4+ T cells.

The receptor was isolated from a human donor with multiple sclerosis. J is TRBJ1-5 and V is TRBV12-5; D gene uncertain. Sequenced input: CD8+ T cells from PBMCs. CDR3 DNA: TGTGCTAGTGCCGTCGGCAAAAATCAGCCCCAGCATTTT. Its protein is CASAVGKNQPQHF. The entire variable domain, with the rest obtained from reference TRBV12-5 and TRBJ1-5, is as follows: DARVTQTPRHKVTEMGQEVTMRCQPILGHNTVFWYRQTMMQGLELLAYFRNRAPLDDSGMPKDRFSAEMPDATLATLKIQPSEPRDSAVYFCASAVGKNQPQHFGDGTRLSIL.